The 24 T cell receptor beta chains presented below share a single source sample, sequenced in a study of blood T cell repertoires in COVID-19 (dated by TCRdb to the early 2020s). Libraries were built with the immunoSEQ multiplex PCR assay. This is the immuneACCESS table as TCRdb keeps it, with only in-frame sequences that have V and J called. A part of the clones is gone; compared with another copy, unresolved V genes explain less than half, and the rest is unexplained. Across this sample there are tens of thousands of clones, with 90% to 95% seen only once. Jointly, the top ten make up about 1.7% of the sample. Sequenced input: peripheral blood. The source of these receptors is a man between 60 and 75 years old with acute or convalescent COVID-19.

The V and J genes are TRBV6-1 and TRBJ1-5; TRBD1 aligns across 7 bases. Germline V gene data show CDR1 as MNHNS and CDR2 as SASEGT. V was clipped by 7 bases and J by 6 bases; unmatched bases: 12. CDR3 length equals 15 residues. CDR3 nucleotide sequence: TGTGCCAGCACCGAACAGGGACAGAGAGTTCAGCCCCAGCATTTT. Translated, it gives CASTEQGQRVQPQHF.

The rearrangement joins TRBV3-1 (or the pseudogene TRBV3-2) to TRBJ2-5; D not certain. The CDR3 is 16 amino acids. Germline V gene data show CDR1 as LGHDT and CDR2 as YNNKEL (reference sequence). The V and J ends lost 4 bases and 0 bases respectively, with 15 bases between them. This chain's CDR3 is CASSRAVRGYQETQYF. The DNA of the CDR3 is TGTGCCAGCAGCCGTGCAGTGAGAGGTTACCAAGAGACCCAGTACTTC.

The CDR3 bases are TGTGCCAGCTCACCAAACAGGGGGGACTCCTACGAGCAGTACTTC. The encoded protein is CASSPNRGDSYEQYF. The rearrangement links TRBV18 to TRBJ2-7; 8 positions agree with TRBD1. There are 15 residues in the CDR3. CDR1 and CDR2 (germline): KGHSH, LQKENI. Trimming cost V 2 bases and J 0 bases; bases outside gene matches: 3.

The chain has TRBV7-9 and TRBJ2-1; 9 nucleotides agree with TRBD2. With 5 bases clipped from V and 9 bases from J, the junction kept 5 bases outside the gene matches. Germline V gene sequence: CDR1 SEHNR, CDR2 FQNEAQ (reference sequence). CDR3 length: 13 residues. The CDR3 coding sequence is TGTGCCAGCAGCCCTAGCGGGATAGCTGAGCAGTTCTTC. Encoded protein: CASSPSGIAEQFF.

CDR3 DNA sequence: TGTGCCACCAGCAGAGGGGGAGGGGGTGTTTATCAGCCCCAGCATTTT. Encoded protein: CATSRGGGGVYQPQHF. The chain joins TRBV15 to TRBJ1-5, with D possibly TRBD1 on 6 matching bases. Trimming removed 1 base from V and 5 bases from J, with 15 bases in between. CDR3 length equals 16 residues. Per germline, CDR1 LNHNV and CDR2 YYDKDF (reference sequence). The full variable domain, its missing parts supplied by reference TRBV15 and TRBJ1-5, is DAMVIQNPRYQVTQFGKPVTLSCSQTLNHNVMYWYQQKSSQAPKLLFHYYDKDFNNEADTPDNFQSRRPNTSFCFLDIRSPGLGDTAMYLCATSRGGGGVYQPQHFGDGTRLSIL.

V is TRBV6-1 and J is TRBJ1-3; D is unclear. V was cut by 2 bases and J by 0 bases, with 8 bases left in between. Germline V gene sequence: CDR1 MNHNS, CDR2 SASEGT. This CDR3 has 15 residues. For the CDR3, the DNA is TGTGCCAGCAGTGAAATCTGGCACTCTGGAAACACCATATATTTT. This encodes CASSEIWHSGNTIYF.

The rearrangement joins TRBV7-2 to TRBJ2-1; 7 bases fit TRBD2. The CDR3 loop spans 15 amino acids. With V trimmed by 3 bases and J by 2 bases, 4 bases remained unmatched. Germline V lookup: CDR1 SGHTA, CDR2 FQGNSA. The CDR3: CASSFPGRAYNEQFF. The DNA of the CDR3 is TGTGCCAGCAGCTTTCCGGGGAGGGCCTACAATGAGCAGTTCTTC.

The chain joins TRBV3-1 (or the pseudogene TRBV3-2) to TRBJ2-2; TRBD2 aligns across 11 bases. V trimming: 4 bases; J trimming: 2 bases; junction bases outside the gene matches: 6. This CDR3 has 17 residues. Germline assignment: CDR1 LGHDT and CDR2 YNNKEL (reference sequence). As DNA, the CDR3 is TGTGCCAGCAGCCGTCCGGGACTAGCGGAAAACACCGGGGAGCTGTTTTTT. It codes for CASSRPGLAENTGELFF.

The rearrangement uses TRBV3-1 (or the pseudogene TRBV3-2) and TRBJ1-5; D possibly corresponds to TRBD1 (5 bases). This CDR3 has 15 amino acids. Trimming took 0 bases from V and 1 from J, leaving 7 bases between them. Germline V gene data show CDR1 as LGHDT and CDR2 as YNNKEL (reference sequence). The CDR3 region is CASSQEEGSNQPQHF. The CDR3, as DNA: TGTGCCAGCAGCCAAGAGGAGGGGAGCAATCAGCCCCAGCATTTT.

The gene calls are TRBV19 and TRBJ2-1, with 9 positions matching TRBD2. In germline, CDR1 is LNHDA, CDR2 SQIVND (reference sequence). The CDR3 consists of 14 residues. Trimming removed 5 bases from V and 5 bases from J; junction bases left unmatched: 4. For the CDR3, the DNA is TGTGCCAGTAGTGTCCGACTAGCGGACAATGAGCAGTTCTTC. It codes for CASSVRLADNEQFF.

This clone was observed a few times. The chain joins TRBV3-1 (or the pseudogene TRBV3-2) to TRBJ2-1, with TRBD2 as a possible D gene (6 bases). The CDR3 is made up of 15 amino acids. Germline CDR1 is LGHDT and CDR2 is YNNKEL (reference sequence). V was cut by 0 bases and J by 4 bases, with 10 bases left in between. Here the CDR3 reads CASSQDSDYYNEQFF. The CDR3 nucleotides read TGTGCCAGCAGCCAAGACTCGGACTATTACAATGAGCAGTTCTTC.

This clone was detected only once. The chain links TRBV25-1 to TRBJ1-6, with 9 bases identical to TRBD1. CDR1 and CDR2 from the germline V gene are MGHDK and SYGVNS. The CDR3 sequence is 15 residues long. Trimming took 3 bases from V and 8 from J; bases not matched to a gene: 5. This chain's CDR3 is CASSETGGRDSPLHF. The CDR3 DNA is TGTGCCAGCAGTGAGACAGGGGGTCGGGATTCACCCCTCCACTTT.

This clone was observed a single time. The genes are TRBV4-3 and TRBJ1-3; weak D call: TRBD1 (5 bases). CDR1 is LGHNA and CDR2 is YSLEER in the germline V gene. V was shortened by 0 bases and J by 2 bases, with 8 bases between the two germline ends. This CDR3 comprises 15 residues. The CDR3 spells CASSQDRGTGNTIYF. Here the CDR3 DNA reads TGCGCCAGCAGCCAAGATCGGGGGACTGGAAACACCATATATTTT.

The chain links TRBV7-9 to TRBJ1-1, with D unresolved. Germline values: CDR1 SEHNR, CDR2 FQNEAQ (reference sequence). CDR3 size: 11 residues. Trimming shortened V by 8 bases and J by 3 bases, and 7 bases separated the two germline ends. The CDR3 bases are TGTGCCAGCTGGCCTTACACTGAAGCTTTCTTT. Protein product: CASWPYTEAFF.

This rearrangement joins TRBV30 to TRBJ2-7; D is uncertain. CDR1 and CDR2 (germline): GTSNPN, SVGIG (reference sequence). The CDR3 extends over 11 amino acids. Trimming removed 2 bases at V and 4 bases at J, with 6 bases between. This CDR3 is CAWSQDYEQYF. The DNA for the CDR3 is TGTGCCTGGAGTCAGGATTACGAGCAGTACTTC.

The chain carries TRBV7-9 and TRBJ2-7; 9 nucleotides match TRBD2. CDR3 length equals 16 residues. The V gene end was trimmed by 4 bases and the J gene end by 2 bases; junction bases not matched to a gene: 9. Germline lookup yields CDR1 SEHNR and CDR2 FQNEAQ (reference sequence). CDR3 DNA sequence: TGTGCCAGCAGCTCCGGAGTAGCGGGAGCACCCTACGAGCAGTACTTC. This codes for CASSSGVAGAPYEQYF. The full variable domain, in which reference TRBV7-9 and TRBJ2-7 provide the parts outside the CDR3, is DTGVSQNPRHKITKRGQNVTFRCDPISEHNRLYWYRQTLGQGPEFLTYFQNEAQLEKSRLLSDRFSAERPKGSFSTLEIQRTEQGDSAMYLCASSSGVAGAPYEQYFGPGTRLTVT.

The CDR3, as DNA: TGTGCCAGCAGCAGCGGACAGGCCTGGGGGGAACTGTTTTTT. Protein product: CASSSGQAWGELFF. The chain employs TRBV5-6 and TRBJ1-4, with TRBD1 identical over 7 bases. Germline loops: CDR1 SGHDT, CDR2 YYEEEE. After removal of 4 bases from V and 12 bases from J, the junction contained 12 bases not matched to a gene. The CDR3 contains 14 residues.

The V call is TRBV5-1, the J call TRBJ2-1; TRBD2 is a possible D gene (6 bases). V was pared by 1 base and J by 4 bases, with 9 bases between. The CDR3 is 14 amino acids. Germline V gives CDR1 SGHRS, CDR2 YFSETQ. The CDR3 sequence: CASSLSGYYNEQFF. CDR3 bases: TGCGCCAGCAGCTTGAGCGGGTATTACAATGAGCAGTTCTTC. Full variable domain (missing parts from reference TRBV5-1 and TRBJ2-1): KAGVTQTPRYLIKTRGQQVTLSCSPISGHRSVSWYQQTPGQGLQFLFEYFSETQRNKGNFPGRFSGRQFSNSRSEMNVSTLELGDSALYLCASSLSGYYNEQFFGPGTRLTVL.

CDR3 DNA sequence: TGCGCCAGCAGAACGGGACAGGGGGTGAACACTGAAGCTTTCTTT. This codes for CASRTGQGVNTEAFF. The chain combines TRBV5-1 with TRBJ1-1; 11 bases are a match to TRBD1. The CDR3 sequence is 15 residues long. After removal of 5 bases from V and 0 bases from J, the junction contained 3 bases not matched to a gene. Germline loops: CDR1 SGHRS, CDR2 YFSETQ. The full variable domain, completed using reference TRBV5-1 and TRBJ1-1, is KAGVTQTPRYLIKTRGQQVTLSCSPISGHRSVSWYQQTPGQGLQFLFEYFSETQRNKGNFPGRFSGRQFSNSRSEMNVSTLELGDSALYLCASRTGQGVNTEAFFGQGTRLTVV.

The gene calls are TRBV9 and TRBJ1-2; D remains ambiguous. This CDR3 spans 13 amino acids. V was pared by 4 bases and J by 5 bases, with 12 bases between. Germline-derived CDR1 and CDR2 are SGDLS and YYNGEE. The CDR3 coding sequence is TGTGCCAGCAGCTCCCTCCGGGGATATGGCTACACCTTC. Its protein product is CASSSLRGYGYTF.

The chain's CDR3 is CASSVSPGQVSGANVLTF. CDR3 sequence (DNA): TGTGCCAGCAGTGTATCTCCGGGACAGGTCTCTGGGGCCAACGTCCTGACTTTC. J is TRBJ2-6 and V is TRBV6-1, with 8 bases that match TRBD1. Germline V lookup: CDR1 MNHNS, CDR2 SASEGT. The CDR3 spans 18 residues. Trimming took 4 bases from V and 0 from J; bases not matched to a gene: 8.

The chain links TRBV13 to TRBJ2-2, with D perhaps TRBD1 (6 bases). Trimming shortened V by 2 bases and J by 5 bases, and 15 bases separated the two germline ends. CDR3 size: 16 residues. The germline V gene encodes CDR1 PRHDT and CDR2 FYEKMQ (reference sequence). The CDR3 sequence is CASSLRSYTGTGELFF. DNA of the CDR3: TGTGCCAGCAGCTTAAGGTCTTATACAGGGACCGGGGAGCTGTTTTTT.

The chain recombines TRBV28 with TRBJ1-2, with TRBD1 matching over 7 bases. This CDR3 contains 13 residues. Looked up from germline, CDR1 is MDHEN and CDR2 is SYDVKM. V dropped 5 bases and J dropped 4; count of bases not matched to a gene: 4. The CDR3 coding sequence is TGTGCCAGCAGTACAGGGGCTCCCTATGGCTACACCTTC. It yields the protein CASSTGAPYGYTF.

The chain joins TRBV19 to TRBJ2-5, with 8 bases that match TRBD2. CDR3 length equals 11 residues. Germline CDR1 and CDR2: LNHDA and SQIVND (reference sequence). V trimming: 11 bases; J trimming: 2 bases; junction bases outside the gene matches: 1. This CDR3 is CACGGQETQYF. DNA of the CDR3: TGTGCCTGCGGGGGGCAAGAGACCCAGTACTTC. The complete variable domain, with remaining parts taken from reference TRBV19 and TRBJ2-5, reads DGGITQSPKYLFRKEGQNVTLSCEQNLNHDAMYWYRQDPGQGLRLIYYSQIVNDFQKGDIAEGYSVSREKKESFPLTVTSAQKNPTAFYLCACGGQETQYFGPGTRLLVL.